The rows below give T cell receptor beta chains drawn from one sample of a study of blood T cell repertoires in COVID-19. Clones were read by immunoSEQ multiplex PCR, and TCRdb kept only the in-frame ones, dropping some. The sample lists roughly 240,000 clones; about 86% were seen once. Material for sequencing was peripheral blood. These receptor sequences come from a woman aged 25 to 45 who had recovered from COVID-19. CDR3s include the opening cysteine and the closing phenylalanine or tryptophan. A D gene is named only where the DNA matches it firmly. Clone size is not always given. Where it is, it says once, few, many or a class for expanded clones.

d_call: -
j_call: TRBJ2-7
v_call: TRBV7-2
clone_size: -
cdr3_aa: CASSPTPQGWRNEQYF
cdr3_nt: TGTGCCAGCAGCCCAACACCACAGGGATGGAGGAACGAGCAGTACTTC

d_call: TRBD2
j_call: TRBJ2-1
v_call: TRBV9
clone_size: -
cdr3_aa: CASSVGRLAGGDEQFF
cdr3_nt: TGTGCCAGCAGCGTAGGACGACTAGCGGGGGGGGATGAGCAGTTCTTC

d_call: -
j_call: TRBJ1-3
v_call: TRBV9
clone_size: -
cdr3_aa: CASSATPVSGNTIYF
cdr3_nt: TGTGCCAGCAGCGCAACTCCCGTGTCAGGAAACACCATATATTTT

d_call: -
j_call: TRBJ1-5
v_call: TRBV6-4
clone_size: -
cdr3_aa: CARVVWGRNQPQHF
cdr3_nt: TGTGCCAGAGTGGTGTGGGGGCGGAATCAGCCCCAGCATTTT

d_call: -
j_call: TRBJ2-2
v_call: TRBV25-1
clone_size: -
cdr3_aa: CASSVPPGAKNTGELFF
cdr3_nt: TGTGCCAGCAGTGTCCCACCTGGGGCAAAGAACACCGGGGAGCTGTTTTTT

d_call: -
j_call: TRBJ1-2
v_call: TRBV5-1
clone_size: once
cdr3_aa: CASAPNPGDSLYGYTF
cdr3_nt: TGCGCCAGCGCGCCAAATCCAGGGGATTCCTTGTATGGCTACACCTTC

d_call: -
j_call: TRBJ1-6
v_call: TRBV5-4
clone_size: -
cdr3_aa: CASSFQQGTNSPLHF
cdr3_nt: TGTGCCAGCAGCTTTCAACAGGGAACGAATTCACCCCTCCACTTT

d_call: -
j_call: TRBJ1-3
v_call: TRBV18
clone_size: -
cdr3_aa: CASSPAGARGNTIYF
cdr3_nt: TGTGCCAGCTCACCGGCAGGGGCGAGGGGAAACACCATATATTTT

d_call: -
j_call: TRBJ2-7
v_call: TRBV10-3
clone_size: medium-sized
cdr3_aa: CAISVTATISTNEQYF
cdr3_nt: TGTGCCATCAGTGTCACAGCAACCATCTCTACGAACGAGCAGTACTTC

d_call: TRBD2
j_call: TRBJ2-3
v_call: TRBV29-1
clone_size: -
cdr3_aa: CSAARGGGSDTQYF
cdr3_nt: TGCAGCGCTGCGCGGGGGGGAGGGTCAGATACGCAGTATTTT

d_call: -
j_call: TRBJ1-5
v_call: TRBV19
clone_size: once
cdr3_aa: CASTEGQPSNQPQHF
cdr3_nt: TGTGCCAGTACAGAGGGCCAGCCTAGCAATCAGCCCCAGCATTTT

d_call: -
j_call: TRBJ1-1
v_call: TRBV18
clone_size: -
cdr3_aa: CASSPRPVQEIMNTEAFF
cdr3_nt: TGTGCCAGCTCACCACGTCCCGTACAGGAGATAATGAACACTGAAGCTTTCTTT

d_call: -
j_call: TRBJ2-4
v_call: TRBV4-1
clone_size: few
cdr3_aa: CASSHPGLAKNIQYF
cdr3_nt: TGCGCCAGCAGCCACCCGGGACTAGCCAAAAACATTCAGTACTTC

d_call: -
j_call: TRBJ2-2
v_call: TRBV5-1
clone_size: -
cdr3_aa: CASSLSGVGNTGELFF
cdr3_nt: TGCGCCAGCAGCTTGTCAGGGGTTGGGAACACCGGGGAGCTGTTTTTT

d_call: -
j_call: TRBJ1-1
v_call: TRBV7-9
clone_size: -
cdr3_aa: CASSEAEAFF
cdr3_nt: TGTGCCAGCAGCGAGGCTGAAGCTTTCTTT

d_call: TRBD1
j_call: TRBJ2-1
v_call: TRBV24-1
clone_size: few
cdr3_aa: CATSGDRGLHNEQFF
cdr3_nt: TGTGCCACCAGCGGGGACAGGGGGCTGCATAATGAGCAGTTCTTC

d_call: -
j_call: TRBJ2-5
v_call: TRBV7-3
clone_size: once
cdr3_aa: CATTKRPVENQETQYF
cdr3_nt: TGTGCCACTACAAAGAGGCCAGTAGAAAACCAAGAGACCCAGTACTTC

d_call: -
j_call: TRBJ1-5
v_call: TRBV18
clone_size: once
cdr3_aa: CASSKGQSNQPQHF
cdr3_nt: TGTGCCAGCTCAAAAGGACAGAGCAATCAGCCCCAGCATTTT

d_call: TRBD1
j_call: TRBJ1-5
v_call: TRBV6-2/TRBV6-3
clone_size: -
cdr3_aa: CASSPRDRGRSQPQHF
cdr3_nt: TGTGCCAGCAGTCCCAGGGACAGGGGGCGTAGTCAGCCCCAGCATTTT

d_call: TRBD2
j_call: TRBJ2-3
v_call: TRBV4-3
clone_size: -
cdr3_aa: CASSQGSLAGTDTQYF
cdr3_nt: TGCGCCAGCAGCCAAGGATCGCTAGCGGGCACAGATACGCAGTATTTT

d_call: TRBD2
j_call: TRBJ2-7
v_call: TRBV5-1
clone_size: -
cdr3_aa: CASSTTGTSPTEQYF
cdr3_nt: TGCGCCAGCAGCACAACCGGGACTAGCCCTACGGAGCAGTACTTC

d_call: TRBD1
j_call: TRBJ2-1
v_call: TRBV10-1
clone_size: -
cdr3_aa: CASSSGTVNEQFF
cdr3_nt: TGCGCCAGCAGCTCCGGGACAGTCAATGAGCAGTTCTTC

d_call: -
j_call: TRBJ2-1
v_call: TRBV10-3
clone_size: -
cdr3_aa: CAISAGNEQFF
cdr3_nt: TGTGCCATCAGTGCAGGGAATGAGCAGTTCTTC

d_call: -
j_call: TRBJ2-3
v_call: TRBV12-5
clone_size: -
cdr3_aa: CASGLTPTSSHGTDTQYF
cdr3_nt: TGTGCTAGTGGTTTGACTCCAACTAGTAGTCATGGCACAGATACGCAGTATTTT

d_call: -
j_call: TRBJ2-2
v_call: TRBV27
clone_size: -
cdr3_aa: CASSFSGGELFF
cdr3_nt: TGTGCCAGCAGTTTTAGCGGCGGGGAGCTGTTTTTT

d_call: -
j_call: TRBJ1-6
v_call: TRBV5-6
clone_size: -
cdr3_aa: CASSLGVINSPLHF
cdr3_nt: TGTGCCAGCAGCCTCGGGGTAATTAATTCACCCCTCCACTTT

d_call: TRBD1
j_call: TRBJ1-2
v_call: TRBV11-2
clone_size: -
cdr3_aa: CASSLGQGDYGYTF
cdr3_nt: TGTGCCAGCAGCTTAGGACAGGGAGACTATGGCTACACCTTC

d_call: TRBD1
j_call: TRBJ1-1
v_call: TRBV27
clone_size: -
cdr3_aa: CASSPGGGGTEAFF
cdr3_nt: TGTGCCAGCAGTCCAGGGGGAGGAGGGACTGAAGCTTTCTTT

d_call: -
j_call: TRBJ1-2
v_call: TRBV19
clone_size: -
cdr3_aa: CASSIVNFGGDYGYTF
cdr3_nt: TGTGCCAGTAGTATAGTTAACTTCGGTGGTGACTATGGCTACACCTTC

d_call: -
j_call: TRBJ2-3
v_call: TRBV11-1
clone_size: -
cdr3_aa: CASSLRNIADTQYF
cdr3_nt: TGTGCCAGCAGCTTAAGAAACATCGCAGATACGCAGTATTTT

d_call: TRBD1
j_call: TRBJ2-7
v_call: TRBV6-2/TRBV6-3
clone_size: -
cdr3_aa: CASSLRPGQGYEQYF
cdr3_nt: TGTGCCAGCAGCCTACGCCCGGGACAGGGTTACGAGCAGTACTTC

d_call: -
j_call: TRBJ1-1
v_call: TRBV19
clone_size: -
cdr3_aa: CASSNWGLLNTEAFF
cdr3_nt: TGTGCCAGTAGCAACTGGGGGCTTTTGAACACTGAAGCTTTCTTT

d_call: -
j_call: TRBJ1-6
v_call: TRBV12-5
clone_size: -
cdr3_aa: CASRAGKEALHF
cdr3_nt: TGTGCTAGTCGGGCAGGGAAAGAAGCCCTCCACTTT

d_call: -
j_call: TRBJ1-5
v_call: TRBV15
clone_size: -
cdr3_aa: CATSRDRQGIIIQPQHF
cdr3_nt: TGTGCCACCAGCAGAGATCGGCAGGGGATAATAATTCAGCCCCAGCATTTT

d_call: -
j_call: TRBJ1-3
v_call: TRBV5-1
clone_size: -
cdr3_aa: CASSPQGSEFSGNTIYF
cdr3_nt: TGCGCCAGCAGCCCGCAGGGGTCAGAATTCTCTGGAAACACCATATATTTT

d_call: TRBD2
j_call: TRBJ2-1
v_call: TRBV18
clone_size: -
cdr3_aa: CASSPLAGEYNEQFF
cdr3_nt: TGTGCCAGCTCACCACTAGCGGGGGAGTACAATGAGCAGTTCTTC

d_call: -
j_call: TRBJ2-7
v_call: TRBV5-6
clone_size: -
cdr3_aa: CASSPRSTMGHPYF
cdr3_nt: TGTGCCAGCAGCCCCCGAAGCACCATGGGACACCCCTACTTC

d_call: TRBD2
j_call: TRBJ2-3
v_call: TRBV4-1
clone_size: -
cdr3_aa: CASSQERFSGGADTQYF
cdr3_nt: TGCGCCAGCAGCCAAGAAAGGTTTAGCGGGGGGGCAGATACGCAGTATTTT

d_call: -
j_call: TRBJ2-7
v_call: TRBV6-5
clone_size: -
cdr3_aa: CASSYSRGTYEQYF
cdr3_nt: TGTGCCAGCAGTTACTCCCGGGGGACCTACGAGCAGTACTTC

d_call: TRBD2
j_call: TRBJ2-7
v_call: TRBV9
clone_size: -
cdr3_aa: CASSPTSTSGGPYEQYF
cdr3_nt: TGTGCCAGCAGTCCCACATCAACCAGCGGGGGACCCTACGAGCAGTACTTC

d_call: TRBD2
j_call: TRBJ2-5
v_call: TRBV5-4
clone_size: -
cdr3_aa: CASSSTSGGYQETQYF
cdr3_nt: TGTGCCAGCAGCTCAACTAGCGGGGGGTACCAAGAGACCCAGTACTTC

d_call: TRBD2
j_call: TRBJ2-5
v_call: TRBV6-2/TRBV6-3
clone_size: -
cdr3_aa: CASSYSTSGGPQGWKYF
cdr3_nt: TGTGCCAGCAGTTACTCGACTAGCGGGGGGCCTCAGGGATGGAAGTACTTC

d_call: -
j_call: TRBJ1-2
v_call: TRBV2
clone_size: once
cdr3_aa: CASSEGTQNNYGYTF
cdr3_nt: TGTGCCAGCAGTGAGGGGACACAAAATAACTATGGCTACACCTTC

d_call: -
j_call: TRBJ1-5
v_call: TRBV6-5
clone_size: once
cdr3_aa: CASLQGSSNQPQHF
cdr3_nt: TGTGCCAGCCTACAGGGTTCAAGCAATCAGCCCCAGCATTTT

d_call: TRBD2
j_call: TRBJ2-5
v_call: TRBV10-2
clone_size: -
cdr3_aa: CASTHSGGAGETQYF
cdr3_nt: TGCGCCAGCACCCATAGCGGGGGGGCCGGAGAGACCCAGTACTTC

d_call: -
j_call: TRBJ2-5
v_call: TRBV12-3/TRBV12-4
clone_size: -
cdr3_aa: CASSRRETQYF
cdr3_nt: TGTGCCAGCAGTCGCAGGGAGACCCAGTACTTC

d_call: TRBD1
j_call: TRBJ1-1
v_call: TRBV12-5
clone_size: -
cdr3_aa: CASGTQGVGTEAFF
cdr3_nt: TGTGCTAGTGGTACGCAGGGGGTTGGGACTGAAGCTTTCTTT

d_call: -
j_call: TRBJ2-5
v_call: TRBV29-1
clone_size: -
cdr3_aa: CSVPGGGFPQETQYF
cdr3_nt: TGCAGCGTCCCCGGAGGGGGCTTTCCCCAAGAGACCCAGTACTTC

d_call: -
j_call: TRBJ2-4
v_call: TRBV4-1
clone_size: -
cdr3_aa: CASSQWSDSNKNIQYF
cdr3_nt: TGCGCCAGCAGCCAGTGGTCGGACAGTAACAAAAACATTCAGTACTTC